The rows below give T cell receptor beta chains drawn from one sample of a study of CD8 T cells in Susac syndrome. One entry per CDR3 protein, called by TCRdb with MiXCR from the immunoSEQ multiplex PCR reads. The table has 170,000 or so distinct CDR3 sequences, roughly 95% seen once. The sample was CD4+ T cells from PBMCs. These receptors all stem from a human donor with Susac syndrome. Each CDR3 is given with its conserved first and last residue. The D gene is left open where the match is weak. Clone size is not always given. Where it is, it says once, few, many or a class for expanded clones.

NA	TRBV15	NA	TRBJ2-1	TGTGCCACCAGCAGAGACGGGGCGGGGACAGTGAATGAGCAGTTCTTC	CATSRDGAGTVNEQFF
NA	TRBV20-1	NA	TRBJ1-5	TGCAGTTCAGAGGCAGGGAATCAGCCCCAGCATTTT	CSSEAGNQPQHF
NA	TRBV7-7	NA	TRBJ2-2	TGTGCTAGCAGCCCCGGAGTTTCGAACACCGGGGAGCTGTTTTTT	CASSPGVSNTGELFF
once	TRBV20-1	NA	TRBJ1-3	TGCAGTGCTAGGGGAGACTCTGGAAACACCATATATTTT	CSARGDSGNTIYF
NA	TRBV2	NA	TRBJ2-1	TGTGCCAGCAGTGAACCCCGGAGGAGGAATGAGCAGTTCTTC	CASSEPRRRNEQFF
NA	TRBV7-2	TRBD2	TRBJ2-3	TGTGCCAGCAGCTTATCGGGCGGGGGGGCTGGAGATACGCAGTATTTT	CASSLSGGGAGDTQYF
NA	TRBV20-1	NA	TRBJ2-5	TGCAGTGCAAGGGGCGGGACCCAAGAGACCCAGTACTTC	CSARGGTQETQYF
NA	TRBV5-4	NA	TRBJ2-1	TGTGCCAGCAGCGCCCGGGACTCAGGAGGTGAGCAGTTCTTC	CASSARDSGGEQFF
NA	TRBV7-2	NA	TRBJ2-5	TGTGCCAGCAGCTTAGGTCCAGCAGGGCGAGAGACCCAGTACTTC	CASSLGPAGRETQYF
once	TRBV20-1	NA	TRBJ2-7	TGCAGTGCTAGAGATAGAGTGCATGTCGGCTACGAGCAGTACTTC	CSARDRVHVGYEQYF
once	TRBV3-1	TRBD2	TRBJ2-5	TGTGCCAGCAGCCCCTTGAGGCGGGGGGCCCAAGAGACCCAGTACTTC	CASSPLRRGAQETQYF
NA	TRBV20-1	NA	TRBJ1-5	TGCAGTGCTAGGATCACAGGGAGTCAGCCCCAGCATTTT	CSARITGSQPQHF
NA	TRBV7-9	NA	TRBJ2-1	TGTGCCAGCAGCTTTCTAGCTGTCTCCGGCAATGAGCAGTTCTTC	CASSFLAVSGNEQFF
NA	TRBV7-9	NA	TRBJ2-6	TGTGCCAGCAGCCCGAATCTCGGGGCCAACGTCCTGACTTTC	CASSPNLGANVLTF
once	TRBV5-4	NA	TRBJ1-6	TGTGCCAGCAGCTTGGCGAACAGGGTGGATTCACCCCTCCACTTT	CASSLANRVDSPLHF
NA	TRBV29-1	NA	TRBJ2-3	TGCAGCGTTCAGAGTGAGACGCAGTATTTT	CSVQSETQYF
NA	TRBV18	NA	TRBJ1-1	TGTGCCAGCTCACCACGAGAGTTGGGCCCCATGAACACTGAAGCTTTCTTT	CASSPRELGPMNTEAFF
NA	TRBV5-1	NA	TRBJ2-4	TGCGCCAGCAGCTTGACGATAGGGCTTGAAAACATTCAGTACTTC	CASSLTIGLENIQYF
NA	TRBV6-1	NA	TRBJ1-6	TGTGCCAGCAATGGCCATGGGGGGAGCTCCTATAATTCACCCCTCCACTTT	CASNGHGGSSYNSPLHF
NA	TRBV20-1	NA	TRBJ2-5	TGCAGTGCTAGAGCCGTCCGGAGTAGAGGGTCGGGGGAGACCCAGTACTTC	CSARAVRSRGSGETQYF
NA	TRBV20-1	NA	TRBJ2-7	TGCAGTGCCAGAGTGGCTAGCTTGTACGAGCAGTACTTC	CSARVASLYEQYF
NA	TRBV20-1	NA	TRBJ2-1	TGCAGTGCTAGCTCCGGGCGGGTAGAGCAGTTCTTC	CSASSGRVEQFF
NA	TRBV28	NA	TRBJ1-2	TGTGCCAGCACCCAGGGAGGGAGGAATGGCTACACCTTC	CASTQGGRNGYTF
NA	TRBV9	TRBD2	TRBJ2-2	TGTGCCAGCAGCGTGGGGGGGGTAGGCACCGGGGAGCTGTTTTTT	CASSVGGVGTGELFF
NA	TRBV6-2/TRBV6-3	NA	TRBJ2-1	TGTGCCAGCAGTTACCTGTGGGGGTTTGTTGACTCCTACAATGAGCAGTTCTTC	CASSYLWGFVDSYNEQFF
NA	TRBV24-1	NA	TRBJ2-1	TGTGCCACCAGTGATCCCCCCGGCAATGAGCAGTTCTTC	CATSDPPGNEQFF
NA	TRBV30	NA	TRBJ2-7	TGTGCCTGGGGTCCAATGCGGGAGCAGTACTTC	CAWGPMREQYF
once	TRBV9	TRBD2	TRBJ2-3	TGTGCCAGCAGCACTAGCGGGGGGGCCAGTTTAGATACGCAGTATTTT	CASSTSGGASLDTQYF
NA	TRBV12-3/TRBV12-4	NA	TRBJ1-5	TGTGCCAGCAGTTTAGATTTCGGGAGCAATCAGCCCCAGCATTTT	CASSLDFGSNQPQHF
NA	TRBV29-1	NA	TRBJ2-5	TGCAGCATTGCCTGGAAAGAGACCCAGTACTTC	CSIAWKETQYF
NA	TRBV7-8	NA	TRBJ1-2	TGTGCCAGCAGCTTGCGTAGCAACGGAAACTATGGCTACACCTTC	CASSLRSNGNYGYTF
NA	TRBV30	NA	TRBJ2-7	TGTGCCTGGAGTGGGCCGGGGTATTCCTACGAGCAGTACTTC	CAWSGPGYSYEQYF
NA	TRBV3-1	TRBD2	TRBJ2-7	TGTGCCAGCAGAGCGGGAGTGACCTACGAGCAGTACTTC	CASRAGVTYEQYF
NA	TRBV5-1	TRBD1	TRBJ2-6	TGCGCCAGCAGGTCTTGGGGGGGACAGGGCGCGGGGGCCAACGTCCTGACTTTC	CASRSWGGQGAGANVLTF
NA	TRBV9	NA	TRBJ2-5	TGTGCCAGCAGTAGTACGCGACAAGAGACCCAGTACTTC	CASSSTRQETQYF
NA	TRBV20-1	NA	TRBJ2-3	TGCAGTGCCCCCCCGGGGGGCTTCACAGATACGCAGTATTTT	CSAPPGGFTDTQYF
NA	TRBV4-3	NA	TRBJ1-2	TGCGCCAGCAGCCAAGATGCTAAGGGGCCCGGCTACACCTTC	CASSQDAKGPGYTF
NA	TRBV14	NA	TRBJ2-5	TGTGCCAGCAGCGACTACCGGGCCCAACAAGAGACCCAGTACTTC	CASSDYRAQQETQYF
NA	TRBV3-1	TRBD2	TRBJ2-1	TGTGCCAGCAGCCAAGTGGGCGGGAGGGCCGGTAATGAGCAGTTCTTC	CASSQVGGRAGNEQFF
NA	TRBV20-1	NA	TRBJ2-4	TGCCCTAATTTAGGGTTAGCCAAAAACATTCAGTACTTC	CPNLGLAKNIQYF
NA	TRBV4-3	NA	TRBJ1-5	TGCGCCAGCAGCCAAGATCTTGCGGAAAATCAGCCCCAGCATTTT	CASSQDLAENQPQHF
NA	TRBV27	NA	TRBJ2-1	TGTGCCAGCAGTTTTGGAGGGGTCAATGAGCAGTTCTTC	CASSFGGVNEQFF
NA	TRBV5-4	NA	TRBJ2-3	TGTGCCAGCAGCTTGGACGGCGGCTTCACAGATACGCAGTATTTT	CASSLDGGFTDTQYF
NA	TRBV19	TRBD1	TRBJ1-5	TGTGCCAGTAGTCGACCGGGACAGGGAGGTTATAGCAATCAGCCCCAGCATTTT	CASSRPGQGGYSNQPQHF
NA	TRBV7-9	TRBD1	TRBJ1-1	TGTGCCAGCAGCCCAGGACAGGGACGCGCTTTCTTT	CASSPGQGRAFF
NA	TRBV18	NA	TRBJ2-3	TGTGCCAGCTCACCACCCGGGGGCACAGATACGCAGTATTTT	CASSPPGGTDTQYF
NA	TRBV28	TRBD1	TRBJ2-5	TGTGCCAGCCCAGACAGGGCATCAGAGACCCAGTACTTC	CASPDRASETQYF
once	TRBV2	TRBD1	TRBJ1-5	TGTGCCAGCAGTGGACCGGGACAGGGTGAGATTAAACAGCCCCAGCATTTT	CASSGPGQGEIKQPQHF
NA	TRBV12-3/TRBV12-4	NA	TRBJ1-1	TGTGCCAGCAGTTTTGGACAGTCCGGTGAAGCTTTCTTT	CASSFGQSGEAFF
NA	TRBV6-6	NA	TRBJ1-2	TGTGCCAGCATCGCCGGGGGGGGAATATATGGCTACACCTTC	CASIAGGGIYGYTF
NA	TRBV4-3	NA	TRBJ2-2	TGCGCCAGCAGCCAAGTGACAGGCCCCGGGGAGCTGTTTTTT	CASSQVTGPGELFF
NA	TRBV7-9	NA	TRBJ2-3	TGTGCCAGCAGCTTCAGGGGTACCACAGATACGCAGTATTTT	CASSFRGTTDTQYF
NA	TRBV28	NA	TRBJ2-3	TGTGCCAGCAGTCCTACAGGGATTCATGGAGATACGCAGTATTTT	CASSPTGIHGDTQYF
NA	TRBV20-1	NA	TRBJ2-2	TGCAGTGCTAGAGATGGCGAGACATCGAACACCGGGGAGCTGTTTTTT	CSARDGETSNTGELFF
NA	TRBV2	NA	TRBJ1-2	TGTGCCAGCAGTGCCGACAGGAACTATGGCTACACCTTC	CASSADRNYGYTF